The source of this TCR beta chain is a study of blood T cell repertoires in COVID-19. Study summary: Whether acute or convalescent, the COVID-19 samples came from the United States, Italy and Spain. Nucleic acid was either cDNA or gDNA, and it came from T cells, B-cell-depleted T cells, or PBMCs.

In the original analysis: Reference gene primer amplification gave nucleated cell count estimates. This table comes from immunoSEQ multiplex PCR, and its TCRdb copy is limited to in-frame clones, with some not included. The V and J calls and clone size come from that table; D and trimming were worked out from the DNA. The data hold about 210,000 clones, with about 89% observed a single time. This CDR3 region has 15 residues. Per the germline V gene, CDR1 is SGHRS and CDR2 is YFSETQ. The V and J ends lost 4 bases and 5 bases, in that order; junction bases with no gene match: 11. The material sequenced was peripheral blood. This TCR came from a woman between 35 and 50 years old with acute or convalescent COVID-19. The rearrangement links TRBV5-1 to TRBJ1-1; TRBD1 matches 7 bases. For the CDR3, the DNA is TGCGCCAGCAGCGCCCGACAGGGAAGGAGAACTGAAGCTTTCTTT. Translation: CASSARQGRRTEAFF.